Following are 26 T cell receptor beta chains from one sample sequenced in a study of cytomegalovirus exposure and HLA in healthy donors. The PCR contained 60 Vbeta and 13 Jbeta primers. This table comes from immunoSEQ multiplex PCR, and its TCRdb copy is limited to in-frame clones, with some not included. The table includes about 130,000 clones, about 74% detected once. The source material was PBMCs. The receptors were gathered from a woman between 50 and 59 years old in good health and CMV-seropositive.

The rearrangement uses TRBV14 and TRBJ2-3; 7 nucleotides agree with TRBD1. This CDR3 is built from 13 residues. Trimming took 2 bases from V and 4 from J; bases not matched to a gene: 0. From germline, CDR1 is SGHDN and CDR2 FVKESK. CDR3 in amino acids: CASSQRGPDTQYF. For the CDR3, the DNA is TGTGCCAGCAGCCAAAGGGGGCCAGATACGCAGTATTTT. Variable domain in full (rest from reference TRBV14 and TRBJ2-3): EAGVTQFPSHSVIEKGQTVTLRCDPISGHDNLYWYRRVMGKEIKFLLHFVKESKQDESGMPNNRFLAERTGGTYSTLKVQPAELEDSGVYFCASSQRGPDTQYFGPGTRLTVL.

In this sample, this clone turned up once. The chain is built from TRBV5-6 and TRBJ2-7; TRBD1 might be the D (6 bases). Germline values: CDR1 SGHDT, CDR2 YYEEEE. V gave up 4 bases and J gave up 4 bases, with 9 bases separating them. The CDR3 runs 12 residues. The CDR3 coding sequence is TGTGCCAGCAGCGGAACAGGGTACGAGCAGTACTTC. As protein: CASSGTGYEQYF.

The chain couples TRBV19 to TRBJ1-2; TRBD1 aligns across 9 bases. The V segment lost 7 bases and the J segment 8 bases; nucleotides outside the gene matches: 11. CDR1 and CDR2 from the germline V gene are LNHDA and SQIVND (reference sequence). The CDR3 covers 14 residues. CDR3 residues: CASKLRDRVRGYTF. DNA for the CDR3: TGTGCCAGTAAGCTCCGGGACAGGGTTCGGGGCTACACCTTC.

The J gene is TRBJ2-5, the V gene TRBV6-1, with 7 bases that match TRBD2. Losses at the gene ends were 6 bases for V and 0 bases for J; bases not matched to a gene: 4. This CDR3 is built from 14 residues. Germline V gives CDR1 MNHNS, CDR2 SASEGT. CDR3 sequence: CASSAGTNQETQYF. The CDR3 DNA sequence: TGTGCCAGCAGCGCAGGGACTAACCAAGAGACCCAGTACTTC.

The chain links TRBV5-1 to TRBJ2-3; D may be TRBD1 (6 bases). The V end lost 3 bases, the J end lost 2 bases, and 10 bases lay between the germline ends. Germline CDR1 reads SGHRS; CDR2 reads YFSETQ. CDR3 length: 14 amino acids. CDR3 bases: TGCGCCAGCAGCTGGAACAGGGACACAGATACGCAGTATTTT. Its translation is CASSWNRDTDTQYF. Drawing the rest from reference TRBV5-1 and TRBJ2-3, the complete variable domain is KAGVTQTPRYLIKTRGQQVTLSCSPISGHRSVSWYQQTPGQGLQFLFEYFSETQRNKGNFPGRFSGRQFSNSRSEMNVSTLELGDSALYLCASSWNRDTDTQYFGPGTRLTVL.

The chain has TRBV5-6 and TRBJ2-5; TRBD1 aligns across 7 bases. The closer fit of TRBJ2-7 to the DNA end suggests the J call may be wrong. This CDR3 comprises 15 residues. CDR1 is SGHDT and CDR2 is YYEEEE in the germline V gene. CDR3 in DNA: TGTGCCAGCAGCCTATCCGGGACAGCCTCCTACGAGCAGTACTTC. Its translation: CASSLSGTASYEQYF.

V is TRBV5-1 and J is TRBJ1-1; 8 positions agree with TRBD1. With V trimmed by 7 bases and J by 1 base, 6 bases remained unmatched. This CDR3 comprises 14 residues. From germline, CDR1 is SGHRS and CDR2 YFSETQ. The CDR3 sequence is CASDGGTGNTEAFF. The CDR3 DNA sequence: TGCGCCAGCGATGGTGGGACAGGGAACACTGAAGCTTTCTTT.

This chain connects TRBV7-9 to TRBJ1-1, with 11 bases matching TRBD1. Germline values: CDR1 SEHNR, CDR2 FQNEAQ (reference sequence). This CDR3 contains 15 residues. Germline trimming cut 2 bases from V and 5 bases from J; bases unmatched to any gene: 4. As DNA, the CDR3 is TGTGCCAGCAGCTTATCGGGACAGGGGGTTACTGAAGCTTTCTTT. It encodes CASSLSGQGVTEAFF.

The V gene is TRBV5-1, the J gene TRBJ1-1; D call uncertain. The CDR3 length is 13 residues. With 2 bases removed from V and 1 base from J, the gap between germline ends came to 6 bases. CDR1 and CDR2 from the germline V gene are SGHRS and YFSETQ. The CDR3 protein is CASSFTENTEAFF. CDR3 in DNA: TGCGCCAGCAGCTTTACAGAGAACACTGAAGCTTTCTTT.

The rearrangement links TRBV29-1 to TRBJ2-4; a weak D match, TRBD2 (5 bases). This CDR3 has 11 residues. Germline CDR1 and CDR2: SQVTM and ANQGSEA. Trimming removed 1 base from V and 12 bases from J, with 10 bases in between. The CDR3 spells CSVEGGLDQYF. Here the CDR3 DNA reads TGCAGCGTTGAAGGAGGGCTGGATCAGTACTTC.

There are a few counts of this clone. This chain connects TRBV15 to TRBJ2-5; D unclear. CDR3 length: 14 residues. The germline V and J ends were trimmed by 1 base and 2 bases, with 8 bases remaining between them. The germline V gene has CDR1 LNHNV and CDR2 YYDKDF (reference sequence). Here the CDR3 reads CATSRGAEQETQYF. The DNA for the CDR3 is TGTGCCACCAGCAGAGGGGCAGAGCAAGAGACCCAGTACTTC.

The chain combines TRBV5-6 with TRBJ2-5; D call uncertain. The CDR3 sequence is 14 residues long. CDR1 and CDR2 (germline): SGHDT, YYEEEE. Trimming took off 2 bases at V and 1 base at J, with 9 bases between the two ends. The CDR3 region has the DNA TGTGCCAGCAGCTTCCAGGTCCTCCAAGAGACCCAGTACTTC. Translating gives CASSFQVLQETQYF.

The chain couples TRBV18 to TRBJ1-5, with D possibly TRBD1 on 5 matching bases. This CDR3 has 14 residues. Between the trimmed V and J ends, which lost 5 bases and 1 base, there was a span of 9 bases. CDR1 is KGHSH, CDR2 LQKENI, per germline. The CDR3 sequence is CASSGAGSNQPQHF. The CDR3 DNA follows: TGTGCCAGCTCAGGGGCCGGCAGCAATCAGCCCCAGCATTTT.

This rearrangement joins TRBV6-6 to TRBJ1-5; possibly TRBD1 for D (5 bases). Between the trimmed V and J ends, which lost 6 bases and 0 bases, there was a span of 12 bases. Germline CDR1 reads MNHNY; CDR2 reads SVGAGI (reference sequence). This CDR3 has 15 residues. The CDR3 nucleotides read TGTGCCAGCAGCTACGACAGTAATAGCAATCAGCCCCAGCATTTT. Its translation is CASSYDSNSNQPQHF.

This chain uses TRBV6-1 with TRBJ2-2, with a possible D match to TRBD1 (5 bases). Germline-derived CDR1 and CDR2 are MNHNS and SASEGT. The CDR3 has 13 amino acids. Trimming shortened V by 6 bases and J by 5 bases, and 10 bases separated the two germline ends. CDR3 in amino acids: CASSLRETGELFF. In nucleotides, the CDR3 is TGTGCCAGCAGCCTCAGGGAAACCGGGGAGCTGTTTTTT.

The gene calls are TRBV7-9 and TRBJ2-7; 8 bases agree with TRBD1. This CDR3 is 14 amino acids long. J was trimmed by 7 bases and V by 5 bases; bases with no gene match: 10. Germline loops: CDR1 SEHNR, CDR2 FQNEAQ (reference sequence). CDR3 DNA sequence: TGTGCCAGCAGCCCTAGGACAGGGCCAAAAGAGCAGTACTTC. Amino acid sequence: CASSPRTGPKEQYF.

J is TRBJ2-5 and V is TRBV7-8; D call uncertain. V was pared by 0 bases and J by 4 bases, with 9 bases between. The germline CDR1 and CDR2 sequences are SGHVS and FQNEAQ. This CDR3 spans 14 amino acids. The CDR3 protein is CASSLAPRIETQYF. The CDR3 DNA reads as TGTGCCAGCAGCTTAGCGCCCAGAATAGAGACCCAGTACTTC.

Only one count was recorded for this clone. This chain links TRBV18 with TRBJ1-4; D call uncertain. CDR1 is KGHSH and CDR2 is LQKENI in the germline V gene. The CDR3 has 13 amino acids. Trimming removed 4 bases from V and 8 bases from J, with 11 bases in between. The CDR3 region has the DNA TGTGCCAGCTCACGACTCCGTGGGGAAAAACTGTTTTTT. Translated, it gives CASSRLRGEKLFF.

V and J are TRBV6-5 and TRBJ2-5, with TRBD2 matching 12 bases. The V gene's germline CDR1 is MNHEY and CDR2 SVGAGI. The V segment lost 6 bases and the J segment 5 bases; nucleotides outside the gene matches: 7. The CDR3 contains 15 residues. CDR3 protein: CASRTGTSGWETQYF. The CDR3 nucleotides read TGTGCCAGCAGAACCGGGACTAGCGGGTGGGAGACCCAGTACTTC.

About this clone: The junction departs from the called germline gene at one end, perhaps through a read error. V gene TRBV6-5 combines with J gene TRBJ2-1, with 8 bases aligning to TRBD2. The CDR3 sequence is 15 residues long. CDR1 is MNHEY and CDR2 is SVGAGI in the germline V gene. CDR3 DNA: TGTGCCAGCAGCCCTGGACTAGCCTCCGACAATGAGCAGTTCTTC. It translates to CASSPGLASDNEQFF.

This clone was found once. V usage is TRBV6-5 and J usage is TRBJ2-1, with 9 bases aligning to TRBD1. V lost 4 bases, J lost 6 bases, and 4 bases stayed unmatched. In germline, CDR1 is MNHEY, CDR2 SVGAGI. The length of the CDR3 is 14 residues. The CDR3 region has the DNA TGTGCCAGCAGTTCGGGACAGGGCCCCAATGAGCAGTTCTTC. This codes for CASSSGQGPNEQFF.

This clone occurred once. V gene TRBV11-2 combines with J gene TRBJ1-6; D gene uncertain. V dropped 0 bases and J dropped 8 bases, with 5 bases sitting between them. CDR3 length: 13 residues. Germline loops: CDR1 SGHAT, CDR2 FQNNGV. CDR3 in amino acids: CASSLDRDSPLHF. The CDR3 DNA reads as TGTGCCAGCAGCTTAGATCGGGATTCACCCCTCCACTTT.

The V call is TRBV7-9, the J call TRBJ1-5, with D possibly matching TRBD1 (5 bases). Per the germline V gene, CDR1 is SEHNR and CDR2 is FQNEAQ (reference sequence). CDR3 length equals 15 residues. Between the trimmed V and J ends, which lost 5 bases and 5 bases, there was a span of 16 bases. CDR3 sequence: CASSQRGTTDQPQHF. CDR3 nucleotides: TGTGCCAGCAGCCAGCGGGGGACCACAGATCAGCCCCAGCATTTT. Using reference TRBV7-9 and TRBJ1-5 for the parts outside the CDR3, the full variable domain is DTGVSQNPRHKITKRGQNVTFRCDPISEHNRLYWYRQTLGQGPEFLTYFQNEAQLEKSRLLSDRFSAERPKGSFSTLEIQRTEQGDSAMYLCASSQRGTTDQPQHFGDGTRLSIL.

The chain employs TRBV19 and TRBJ1-2, with D maybe TRBD1 (6 bases). V shed 7 bases and J shed 3 bases, with 12 bases lying between them. Germline loops: CDR1 LNHDA, CDR2 SQIVND (reference sequence). The CDR3 has 13 residues. The chain's CDR3 is CASTPTGHYGYTF. In nucleotides, the CDR3 is TGTGCCAGTACCCCGACAGGCCACTATGGCTACACCTTC.

The chain couples TRBV6-5 to TRBJ1-1; D is possibly TRBD1 (5 bases). The CDR3 has 14 residues. From germline, CDR1 is MNHEY and CDR2 SVGAGI. V lost 5 bases to trimming and J lost 3 bases, with 13 bases between them. The CDR3 DNA is TGTGCCAGCAGTCGTCCCCGGGGGGACACTGAAGCTTTCTTT. Translation gives CASSRPRGDTEAFF.

The chain couples TRBV15 to TRBJ1-2; weak D call: TRBD1 (6 bases). Germline V gene data show CDR1 as LNHNV and CDR2 as YYDKDF (reference sequence). Trimming left V 3 bases short and J 6 bases short, with 17 bases between. This CDR3 has 15 residues. The chain's CDR3 is CATSSSRMTGNGYTF. The CDR3 region has the DNA TGTGCCACCAGCAGTTCGCGGATGACAGGAAATGGCTACACCTTC.